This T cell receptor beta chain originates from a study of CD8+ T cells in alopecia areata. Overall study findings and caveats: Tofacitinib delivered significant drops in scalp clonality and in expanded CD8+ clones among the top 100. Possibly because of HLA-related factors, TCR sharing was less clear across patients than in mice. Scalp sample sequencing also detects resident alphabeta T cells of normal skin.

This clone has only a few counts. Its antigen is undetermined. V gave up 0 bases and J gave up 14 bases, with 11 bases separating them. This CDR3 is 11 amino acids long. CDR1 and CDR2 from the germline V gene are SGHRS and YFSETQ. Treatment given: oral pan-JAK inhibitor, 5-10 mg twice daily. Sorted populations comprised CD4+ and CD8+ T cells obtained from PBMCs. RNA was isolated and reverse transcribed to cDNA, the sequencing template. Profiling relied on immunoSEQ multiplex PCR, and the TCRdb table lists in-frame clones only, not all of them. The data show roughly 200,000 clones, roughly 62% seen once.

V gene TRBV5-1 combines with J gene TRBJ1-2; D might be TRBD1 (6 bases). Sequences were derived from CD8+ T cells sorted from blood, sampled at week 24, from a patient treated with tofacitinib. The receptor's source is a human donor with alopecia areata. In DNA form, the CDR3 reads TGCGCCAGCAGCTTGGCGGACAGTATGACCTTC. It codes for CASSLADSMTF.